This T cell receptor beta chain was profiled in a study of cytomegalovirus exposure and HLA in healthy donors. Whole-study results and caveats: The authors listed 150 to 200 TCR beta chains as cytomegalovirus-associated. A missense DCLRE1C variant was associated with V- and J-gene trimming of TCR beta chains in a later analysis, and an independent cohort replicated the association.

Turning to this clone: The target antigen is unknown.

Use of 60 Vbeta and 13 Jbeta primers characterized the PCR. Profiled with immunoSEQ multiplex PCR; TCRdb holds only in-frame clones, not every one. The sample has hundreds of thousands of clones; around 80% are singletons. The receptor was isolated from a male donor in good health and CMV-seronegative. Source material: PBMCs.

The CDR3 reads CTSSQDLSGSYEQYF. As DNA, the CDR3 is TGCACCAGCAGCCAAGATCTAAGCGGCTCCTACGAGCAGTACTTC. The V gene is TRBV1, the J gene TRBJ2-7; TRBD2, the table's D call, lacks a check against the DNA. TRBV1 is noted as a pseudogene. CDR3 length equals 15 residues.